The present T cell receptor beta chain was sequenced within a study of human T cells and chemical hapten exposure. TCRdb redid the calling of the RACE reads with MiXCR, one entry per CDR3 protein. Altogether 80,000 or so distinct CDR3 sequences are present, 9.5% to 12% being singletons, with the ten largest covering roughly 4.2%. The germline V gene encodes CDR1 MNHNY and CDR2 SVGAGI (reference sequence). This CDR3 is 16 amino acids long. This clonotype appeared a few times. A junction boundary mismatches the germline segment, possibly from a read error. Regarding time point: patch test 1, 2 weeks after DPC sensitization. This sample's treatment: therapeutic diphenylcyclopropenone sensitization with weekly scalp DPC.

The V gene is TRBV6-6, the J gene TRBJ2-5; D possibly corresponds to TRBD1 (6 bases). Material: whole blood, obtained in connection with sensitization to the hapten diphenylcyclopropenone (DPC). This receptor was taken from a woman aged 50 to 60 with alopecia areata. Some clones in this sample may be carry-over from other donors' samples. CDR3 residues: CASSYPWTAYQEAQYF. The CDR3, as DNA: TGTGCCAGCAGTTACCCATGGACAGCGTACCAAGAGGCCCAGTACTTC.